A single sample is the source of the 5 T cell receptor beta chains below, sequenced in a study of cytomegalovirus exposure and HLA in healthy donors. Both 60 Vbeta primers and 13 Jbeta primers went into the PCR. Produced via immunoSEQ multiplex PCR; TCRdb's table is partial and in-frame only. The sample holds about 190,000 clones, more than 60% seen once. The sequenced material came from PBMCs. The receptors were sampled from a woman aged 25 to 39 in good health and CMV-seropositive.

J is TRBJ2-1 and V is TRBV7-3; TRBD2 agrees at 11 bases. CDR1 and CDR2 (germline): SGHTA, FQGTGA. The ends lost 5 bases at V and 3 bases at J; junction bases unmatched: 3. This CDR3 spans 15 amino acids. The CDR3 protein is CASSGLAGGYNEQFF. The CDR3, as DNA: TGTGCCAGCAGCGGGCTAGCGGGAGGCTACAATGAGCAGTTCTTC.

V is TRBV19 and J is TRBJ1-2; 8 nucleotides match TRBD1. Looked up from germline, CDR1 is LNHDA and CDR2 is SQIVND (reference sequence). CDR3 length: 15 amino acids. The ends lost 1 base at V and 8 bases at J; junction bases unmatched: 9. DNA for the CDR3: TGTGCCAGTAGTATAGCCTCGACAGGGGCGGAAGGCTACACCTTC. This gives the protein CASSIASTGAEGYTF.

The chain recombines TRBV9 with TRBJ1-4; D is ambiguous. Trimming stripped 2 bases from V and 7 bases from J, with 15 bases between. The CDR3 contains 15 residues. Germline V gene sequence: CDR1 SGDLS, CDR2 YYNGEE. Here the CDR3 reads CASSVEETSGEKLFF. CDR3 nucleotides: TGTGCCAGCAGCGTCGAGGAGACTTCGGGTGAAAAACTGTTTTTT.

V usage is TRBV10-3 and J usage is TRBJ2-2, with a tentative D call TRBD2 (6 bases). Germline CDR1 reads ENHRY; CDR2 reads SYGVKD. V lost 4 bases to trimming and J lost 5 bases, with 17 bases between them. The CDR3 spans 16 residues. The CDR3 sequence is CAISGREGAGTGELFF. For the CDR3, the DNA is TGTGCCATCAGTGGGCGGGAAGGGGCCGGAACCGGGGAGCTGTTTTTT.

Details on this clone: The same CDR3 can be traced to other DNA sequences in this sample. The V gene is TRBV14, the J gene TRBJ2-3; D not certain. Trimming took 4 bases from V and 2 from J, leaving 4 bases between them. This CDR3 comprises 12 residues. CDR1 is SGHDN, CDR2 FVKESK, per germline. The CDR3 nucleotides read TGTGCCAGCAGCCCTTTCACAGATACGCAGTATTTT. Residues: CASSPFTDTQYF.